This T cell receptor beta chain was retrieved from a study of OX40 agonist ivuxolimab in advanced cancers. Looking at the study overall: Patients assigned to dose escalation were diagnosed with hepatocellular carcinoma, melanoma, renal cell or head and neck cancer.

There are 14 residues in the CDR3. CDR1 is SGHRS and CDR2 is YFSETQ in the germline V gene. Trimming pared 7 bases from V and 4 bases from J, leaving 12 bases between. Using immunoSEQ multiplex PCR, the repertoire was profiled, and TCRdb retains in-frame clones only, with some absent. The profile covers 55,000 to 90,000 clones, with 80% to 90% appearing a single time and about 2.2% taken by the ten largest. This rearrangement joins TRBV5-1 to TRBJ2-6; D gene uncertain. The material was CD4+ or CD8+ T cells sorted from blood, obtained in a trial of the OX40 agonist ivuxolimab. This sequence originates from an adult with an advanced solid tumor such as melanoma, head and neck, liver or kidney cancer. The CDR3 bases are TGCGCCAGCTTAGACTCCCCCGGGGCCAACGTCCTGACTTTC. This codes for CASLDSPGANVLTF.